The 24 T cell receptor beta chains below were found in one sample sequenced in a study of a mutant IDH1 vaccine in newly diagnosed glioma. Libraries were prepared by immunoSEQ multiplex PCR; TCRdb keeps only in-frame clonotypes and omits some of them. The sample lists approximately 45,000 clones; 85% to 95% were seen once. Their antigen targets remain unknown. The sample's time point: week 23, last vaccination. Vaccination comprised doses that each held 300 ug of mutant IDH1 20-mer peptide, plus topical imiquimod. Sequencing used PBMCs, obtained from a glioma patient whose treatment included an IDH1 peptide vaccine. Receptor source: a man aged 45-65 years with glioma.

This clone has just a few counts. The V call is TRBV30, the J call TRBJ1-1; D may be TRBD1 (6 bases). The CDR3 has 14 residues. Germline loops: CDR1 GTSNPN, CDR2 SVGIG (reference sequence). CDR3 region: CAGAGALSHTEAFF. The DNA for the CDR3 is TGTGCGGGAGCAGGGGCTCTTTCGCACACTGAAGCTTTCTTT.

The chain recombines TRBV5-5 with TRBJ1-4, with 8 bases fitting TRBD1. Germline V CDR1 and CDR2: SGHKS, YYEKEE (reference sequence). J lost 7 bases, V lost 0 bases, and 8 bases had no gene match. The CDR3 consists of 16 residues. CDR3 sequence: CASSLAAGTGSEKLFF. The CDR3 DNA reads TGTGCCAGCAGCTTGGCGGCGGGGACAGGTAGTGAAAAACTGTTTTTT. The full variable domain, its missing parts supplied by reference TRBV5-5 and TRBJ1-4, is DAGVTQSPTHLIKTRGQQVTLRCSPISGHKSVSWYQQVLGQGPQFIFQYYEKEERGRGNFPDRFSARQFPNYSSELNVNALLLGDSALYLCASSLAAGTGSEKLFFGSGTQLSVL.

V gene TRBV7-2 combines with J gene TRBJ2-7, with a tentative D call TRBD1 (6 bases). V was shortened by 3 bases and J by 2 bases, with 14 bases between the two germline ends. The germline CDR1 and CDR2 sequences are SGHTA and FQGNSA. The CDR3 is 15 amino acids. The CDR3, as DNA: TGTGCCAGCAGCTTTTTGGGGGCTCGCACCTACGAGCAGTACTTC. Translation gives CASSFLGARTYEQYF.

The gene calls are TRBV19 and TRBJ2-6, with D perhaps matching TRBD2 (5 bases). Trimming cost V 5 bases and J 0 bases, with 8 bases left between them. The CDR3 covers 15 residues. Germline loops: CDR1 LNHDA, CDR2 SQIVND (reference sequence). CDR3: CASSLARSGANVLTF. DNA for the CDR3: TGTGCCAGTAGTCTAGCTCGCTCTGGGGCCAACGTCCTGACTTTC.

This clone was counted between two and nine times. The chain couples TRBV15 to TRBJ1-4; D gene ambiguous. Germline loops: CDR1 LNHNV, CDR2 YYDKDF (reference sequence). CDR3 size: 14 residues. V lost 8 bases and J 0 bases, leaving 10 bases between the germline ends. CDR3 sequence (DNA): TGTGCCACCTCCTTCGGGGCAACTAATGAAAAACTGTTTTTT. It yields the protein CATSFGATNEKLFF.

This rearrangement joins TRBV7-9 to TRBJ1-6; 10 bases fit TRBD1. This CDR3 is 15 amino acids long. V was clipped by 2 bases and J by 8 bases; unmatched bases: 3. Germline V gene data show CDR1 as SEHNR and CDR2 as FQNEAQ (reference sequence). The CDR3 DNA is TGTGCCAGCAGCTTATGGACAGGGGGAGATTCACCCCTCCACTTT. Its protein is CASSLWTGGDSPLHF.

This rearrangement joins TRBV30 to TRBJ1-2; possible D gene TRBD1, 6 bases. Trimming took 8 bases from V and 1 from J, leaving 8 bases between them. CDR1 and CDR2 (germline): GTSNPN, SVGIG (reference sequence). This CDR3 is built from 11 residues. DNA for the CDR3: TGTGCCCGGGGGCTTAACTATGGCTACACCTTC. Protein: CARGLNYGYTF.

This clone was detected only once. CDR3 protein: CASSQGLAGNYEQYF. The CDR3 coding sequence is TGCGCCAGCAGCCAAGGACTAGCGGGGAACTACGAGCAGTACTTC. The chain links TRBV4-1 to TRBJ2-7, with 11 bases that match TRBD2. Germline V lookup: CDR1 MGHRA, CDR2 YSYEKL. The CDR3 runs 15 residues. The V segment lost 1 base and the J segment 3 bases; nucleotides outside the gene matches: 2.

CDR3 protein: CASSQDRGGGQPQHF. CDR3 nucleotide sequence: TGCGCCAGCAGCCAAGACAGGGGGGGCGGTCAGCCCCAGCATTTT. The chain is built from TRBV4-1 and TRBJ1-5; 7 nucleotides agree with TRBD1. From germline, CDR1 is MGHRA and CDR2 YSYEKL. J lost 6 bases, V lost 0 bases, and 5 bases had no gene match. The CDR3 totals 15 residues.

V is TRBV5-5 and J is TRBJ1-6; 11 nucleotides match TRBD1. CDR1 and CDR2 (germline): SGHKS, YYEKEE (reference sequence). The CDR3 consists of 17 residues. V shed 3 bases, J shed 7 bases, and the junction held 9 bases outside the gene matches. The CDR3 region has the DNA TGTGCCAGCAGCTGGGCTTCCGGGACAGGGGGGAATTCACCCCTCCACTTT. This codes for CASSWASGTGGNSPLHF.

This clone was recorded a few times. This rearrangement joins TRBV5-6 to TRBJ1-4; weak D call: TRBD1 (5 bases). Per germline, CDR1 SGHDT and CDR2 YYEEEE. The CDR3 is 14 residues long. Deletions cut 0 bases from V and 9 bases from J, with 12 bases between. In DNA form, the CDR3 reads TGTGCCAGCAGCTTGGGGACACTGGGGAAAAAACTGTTTTTT. This translates into CASSLGTLGKKLFF.

V and J are TRBV4-2 and TRBJ1-1, with a possible D match to TRBD1 (5 bases). Trimming left V 4 bases short and J 8 bases short, with 14 bases between. Germline V gives CDR1 LGHNA, CDR2 YNFKEQ. The CDR3 sequence is 13 residues long. CDR3 residues: CASSPSWGGEAFF. The CDR3 nucleotides read TGTGCCAGCAGCCCATCCTGGGGGGGAGAAGCTTTCTTT.

The chain uses TRBV30 and TRBJ2-3; 7 bases align to TRBD1. Germline lookup yields CDR1 GTSNPN and CDR2 SVGIG (reference sequence). The CDR3 covers 15 residues. Trimming took 2 bases from V and 0 from J; bases not matched to a gene: 5. CDR3 bases: TGTGCCTGGAGTCGAACAGGGGCTAGCACAGATACGCAGTATTTT. It is translated as CAWSRTGASTDTQYF.

The chain recombines TRBV4-3 with TRBJ1-3, with D unresolved. This CDR3 region has 16 residues. Trimming removed 0 bases from V and 0 bases from J, with 9 bases in between. Germline loops: CDR1 LGHNA, CDR2 YSLEER. The CDR3 region has the DNA TGCGCCAGCAGCCAAGATAGCGGCGACTCTGGAAACACCATATATTTT. Encoded protein: CASSQDSGDSGNTIYF.

The V gene is TRBV5-6, the J gene TRBJ2-7, with D hard to call. Germline V CDR1 and CDR2: SGHDT, YYEEEE. This CDR3 has 14 amino acids. Trimming stripped 3 bases from V and 1 base from J, with 11 bases between. The CDR3 sequence: CASSSIDRSYEQYF. In nucleotides, the CDR3 is TGTGCCAGCAGCTCTATCGATAGATCCTACGAGCAGTACTTC.

The chain combines TRBV7-9 with TRBJ2-7; 12 bases are a match to TRBD2. Germline-derived CDR1 and CDR2 are SEHNR and FQNEAQ (reference sequence). This CDR3 has 16 residues. After removal of 5 bases from V and 4 bases from J, the junction contained 9 bases not matched to a gene. The CDR3 DNA reads TGTGCCAGCAGCCCTGTGACTAGCGGGAGTTTGTACGAGCAGTACTTC. Protein product: CASSPVTSGSLYEQYF.

CDR3 amino acids: CASSLGLSTEAFF. In DNA form, the CDR3 reads TGCGCCAGCAGCTTGGGGTTGAGCACTGAAGCTTTCTTT. The rearrangement joins TRBV5-1 to TRBJ1-1, with D uncertain. The CDR3 is 13 residues long. Germline values: CDR1 SGHRS, CDR2 YFSETQ. V was cut by 0 bases and J by 4 bases, with 7 bases left in between. The full variable domain, in which reference TRBV5-1 and TRBJ1-1 provide the parts outside the CDR3, is KAGVTQTPRYLIKTRGQQVTLSCSPISGHRSVSWYQQTPGQGLQFLFEYFSETQRNKGNFPGRFSGRQFSNSRSEMNVSTLELGDSALYLCASSLGLSTEAFFGQGTRLTVV.

The chain is built from TRBV5-1 and TRBJ1-1, with 9 nucleotides matching TRBD1. V gave up 0 bases and J gave up 2 bases; unmatched junction bases: 5. CDR1 SGHRS and CDR2 YFSETQ come from the germline V gene. The CDR3 contains 16 residues. The CDR3 sequence is CASSLGWTGVNTEAFF. Here the CDR3 DNA reads TGCGCCAGCAGCTTGGGTTGGACAGGGGTCAACACTGAAGCTTTCTTT.

The chain is built from TRBV6-5 and TRBJ2-7; 8 bases line up with TRBD1. The length of the CDR3 is 14 residues. Germline V gives CDR1 MNHEY, CDR2 SVGAGI. J gave up 7 bases and V 5 bases, and 10 bases lay outside the gene matches. The CDR3 protein is CASSQTGQVWEQYF. DNA for the CDR3: TGTGCCAGCAGTCAGACGGGACAGGTGTGGGAGCAGTACTTC.

The chain couples TRBV6-1 to TRBJ2-4; D tentatively reads TRBD1 or TRBD2 (5 bases each). The V gene's germline CDR1 is MNHNS and CDR2 SASEGT. Trimming pared 7 bases from V and 0 bases from J, leaving 13 bases between. The CDR3 contains 15 residues. CDR3 amino acids: CASTNRDLAKNIQYF. In DNA form, the CDR3 reads TGTGCCAGCACCAACCGGGACCTAGCCAAAAACATTCAGTACTTC.

This clone was seen only once. This rearrangement joins TRBV12-2 to TRBJ2-3. TRBV12-2 is classified as a pseudogene. There are 12 residues in the CDR3. The CDR3: CASRKPQKTQYF. The CDR3, as DNA: TGTGCAAGTCGCAAACCTCAAAAAACGCAGTATTTT.

The chain has TRBV29-1 and TRBJ2-7, with D possibly TRBD1 on 5 matching bases. V lost 2 bases to trimming and J lost 6 bases, with 8 bases between them. From germline, CDR1 is SQVTM and CDR2 ANQGSEA. The length of the CDR3 is 11 residues. The CDR3, as DNA: TGCAGCGTTGAACAGGGCACCGAGCAGTACTTC. Translation: CSVEQGTEQYF.

The chain couples TRBV28 to TRBJ1-2; possibly TRBD1 for D (6 bases). The CDR3 has 14 residues. V was clipped by 6 bases and J by 8 bases, with 19 bases between them. In germline, CDR1 is MDHEN, CDR2 SYDVKM. The CDR3 region is CASRSGTRADGYTF. In DNA form, the CDR3 reads TGTGCCAGCAGATCCGGGACACGCGCGGACGGCTACACCTTC.

V and J are TRBV5-1 and TRBJ1-5, with TRBD1 matching 8 bases. Germline trimming cut 5 bases from V and 2 bases from J; bases unmatched to any gene: 6. CDR1 and CDR2 (germline): SGHRS, YFSETQ. The CDR3 sequence is 15 residues long. CDR3 DNA sequence: TGCGCCAGCAGGCAGGGGGCTGGAGGCAATCAGCCCCAGCATTTT. Its protein product is CASRQGAGGNQPQHF.